Below, one TCR beta chain is given with its context. Additional DNA sequences in this sample encode the identical CDR3. The V gene's germline CDR1 is LGHDT and CDR2 YNNKEL (reference sequence). V was pared by 6 bases and J by 4 bases, with 5 bases between. The CDR3 consists of 11 residues. These data are taken from a study of blood T cell repertoires in COVID-19. At the level of the study: Sites across the United States, Italy and Spain contributed samples from acute and convalescent COVID-19.

Original analysis: Nucleated cell counts were estimated from reference gene primer amplification. Method: immunoSEQ multiplex PCR; TCRdb's copy keeps in-frame clones and lacks some. V, J and clone size reflect that table, while D and trimming were determined from the DNA. The profile shows some 90,000 clones, more than 70% of them singletons. Sequenced sample: peripheral blood. The origin of this receptor is a man in his forties or fifties with acute or convalescent COVID-19. V gene TRBV3-1 (or the pseudogene TRBV3-2) combines with J gene TRBJ2-3; weak D call: TRBD1 (5 bases). CDR3 sequence reads: CASRGPDTQYF. In DNA, the CDR3 is TGTGCCAGCAGGGGGCCAGATACGCAGTATTTT.